This is a list of T cell receptor beta chains from one sample in a study of blood T cell repertoires in COVID-19. Generated by immunoSEQ multiplex PCR, the TCRdb table keeps only in-frame clones and is missing some. Seen here are around 50,000 clones, roughly 77% observed once, and the top ten hold 20%. The source material was peripheral blood. These receptor sequences come from a human donor with active or convalescent COVID-19. The donor label of this sample is uncertain. CDR3s include the opening cysteine and the closing phenylalanine or tryptophan. D genes are given only for firm matches. Only some rows state a clone size, as once, few, many or a class for expanded clones.

j_gene | v_gene | abundance | d_gene | CDR3nt | CDR3aa
TRBJ2-1 | TRBV18 | NA | TRBD1 | TGTGCCAGCTCACCTCTCCGGACAGGGGAGCAGTTCTTC | CASSPLRTGEQFF
TRBJ2-4 | TRBV25-1 | once | TRBD1 | TGTGCCAGCAGTGCAACAGGGGTAGCCAAAAACATTCAGTACTTC | CASSATGVAKNIQYF
TRBJ1-5 | TRBV10-3 | NA | NA | TGTGCCATCAGTCTTAATGATCAGCCCCAGCATTTT | CAISLNDQPQHF
TRBJ1-2 | TRBV6-5 | once | NA | TGTGCCACCAGTATAGGGGGCTATGGCTACACCTTC | CATSIGGYGYTF
TRBJ2-2 | TRBV4-1 | medium-sized | TRBD2 | TGCGCCCGCAGCCTGTCCGGGGGGGGGACCGGGGAGCTGTTTTTT | CARSLSGGGTGELFF
TRBJ2-7 | TRBV11-3 | once | NA | TGTGCCAGCGGCGGTGGCGCCTACGAGCAGTACTTC | CASGGGAYEQYF
TRBJ2-7 | TRBV9 | medium-sized | NA | TGTGCCAGCAGCGTAGCTTCTGGAGGGGTCTACGAGCAGTACTTC | CASSVASGGVYEQYF
TRBJ2-6 | TRBV24-1 | NA | NA | TGTGCCACCAGTTCATTCTCCGGCTCTGGGGCCAACGTCCTGACTTTC | CATSSFSGSGANVLTF
TRBJ2-1 | TRBV14 | NA | TRBD2 | TGTGCCAGCAGCCGGACTAGCGGGAGTTTTAATGAGCAGTTCTTC | CASSRTSGSFNEQFF
TRBJ2-7 | TRBV9 | NA | TRBD1 | TGTGCCAGCAGCTCAGGGACAGGGGGCGAGCAGTACTTC | CASSSGTGGEQYF
TRBJ1-5 | TRBV5-5 | NA | NA | TGTGCCAGCAGCTTGGCCCATAGCAATCAGCCCCAGCATTTT | CASSLAHSNQPQHF
TRBJ2-1 | TRBV11-3 | NA | NA | TGTGCCAGCAGCTTAGGAGCTTTAAGTCACAATGAGCAGTTCTTC | CASSLGALSHNEQFF
TRBJ1-1 | TRBV29-1 | NA | TRBD1 | TGCAGCGTTGTCACAGGGGTCACTGAAGCTTTCTTT | CSVVTGVTEAFF
TRBJ1-5 | TRBV6-1 | NA | NA | TGTGCCAGCAGTGAGGTCGGAGGGAGCAATCAGCCCCAGCATTTT | CASSEVGGSNQPQHF
TRBJ1-4 | TRBV6-5 | NA | NA | TGTGCCAGCAGGGAGACTGGGGGGAATGAAAAACTGTTTTTT | CASRETGGNEKLFF
TRBJ2-3 | TRBV5-1 | NA | TRBD2 | TGCGCCAGCAGCCCCCTACTAGCGGGAGGAACAGATACGCAGTATTTT | CASSPLLAGGTDTQYF
TRBJ2-3 | TRBV6-5 | NA | TRBD2 | TGTGCCAGCAGTAGACTAGCGGCTAGCACAGATACGCAGTATTTT | CASSRLAASTDTQYF
TRBJ1-4 | TRBV30 | NA | NA | TGTGCCTGGAGTGTACTGAACGGTGAAAAACTGTTTTTT | CAWSVLNGEKLFF
TRBJ1-2 | TRBV5-1 | NA | NA | TGCGCCAGCAGCCGCCCGGGGGGGACGAACTATGGCTACACCTTC | CASSRPGGTNYGYTF
TRBJ2-1 | TRBV10-3 | NA | TRBD1 | TGTGCCATCAGGGGACAGAGCTCCTACAATGAGCAGTTCTTC | CAIRGQSSYNEQFF
TRBJ2-1 | TRBV2 | NA | NA | TGTGCCAGCAGTCGATCGGGGAGCTCCTACAATGAGCAGTTCTTC | CASSRSGSSYNEQFF
TRBJ1-2 | TRBV19 | NA | NA | TGTGCCAGTAGTATAAAGGGGTGGAATGGCTACACCTTC | CASSIKGWNGYTF
TRBJ2-3 | TRBV7-3 | NA | TRBD2 | TGTGCCAGCAGCCATGGGACTATTGAAAATACGCAGTATTTT | CASSHGTIENTQYF
TRBJ2-7 | TRBV4-1 | NA | TRBD2 | TGCGCCAGCAGCCAAGATGGCCGGGGACTAACCCCCTACGAGCAGTACTTC | CASSQDGRGLTPYEQYF
TRBJ2-5 | TRBV28 | NA | TRBD1 | TGTGCCAGCAGTTTTGGACAGGCCCTAGGAGAGACCCAGTACTTC | CASSFGQALGETQYF
TRBJ2-7 | TRBV30 | NA | TRBD1 | TGTGCCTGGAGTCGACAGGGCTACGAGCAGTACTTC | CAWSRQGYEQYF